One T cell receptor (beta chain) is described in this entry. Trimming shortened V by 6 bases and J by 4 bases, and 16 bases separated the two germline ends. Germline-derived CDR1 and CDR2 are MDHEN and SYDVKM. The CDR3 is 15 residues long. The data belong to a study of blood T cell repertoires in COVID-19. As for the study in general: Acute and convalescent COVID-19 specimens originated in the United States, Italy and Spain. The cDNA or gDNA used as material had been derived from T cells, B-cell-depleted T cells, or PBMCs.

Methods used by the authors: Quantification of nucleated cells was approximated via reference gene primer amplification. TCRdb's table, derived via immunoSEQ multiplex PCR, lists solely in-frame clones and lacks some. Clonal size and the V and J genes are those of that table, whereas D and trimming came from the DNA. This table has around 190,000 clones, roughly 82% appearing once. The receptor was derived from a human donor in a cohort sampled during active COVID-19. Sequenced sample: peripheral blood. V and J are TRBV28 and TRBJ2-1; a possible D gene is TRBD2 (6 bases). Here the CDR3 DNA reads TGTGCCAGCAGCACCGCCGGGACTGGGTACAATGAGCAGTTCTTC. Translating gives CASSTAGTGYNEQFF.